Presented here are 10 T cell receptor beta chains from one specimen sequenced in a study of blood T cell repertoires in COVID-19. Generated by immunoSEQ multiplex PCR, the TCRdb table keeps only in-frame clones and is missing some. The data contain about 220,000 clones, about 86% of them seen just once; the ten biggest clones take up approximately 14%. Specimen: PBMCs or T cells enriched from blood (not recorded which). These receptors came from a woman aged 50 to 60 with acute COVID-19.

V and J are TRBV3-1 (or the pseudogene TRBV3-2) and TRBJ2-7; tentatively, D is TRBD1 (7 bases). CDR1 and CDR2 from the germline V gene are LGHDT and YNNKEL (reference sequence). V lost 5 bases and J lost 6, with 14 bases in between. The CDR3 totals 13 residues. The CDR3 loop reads CASSKTGRGEQYF. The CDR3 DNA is TGTGCCAGCAGCAAGACAGGGCGGGGCGAGCAGTACTTC.

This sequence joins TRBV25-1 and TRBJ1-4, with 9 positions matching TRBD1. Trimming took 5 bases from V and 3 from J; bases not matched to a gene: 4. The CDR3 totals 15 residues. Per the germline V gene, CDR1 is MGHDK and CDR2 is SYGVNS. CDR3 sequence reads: CASSPRQGANEKLFF. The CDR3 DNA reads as TGTGCCAGCAGTCCTCGACAGGGGGCTAATGAAAAACTGTTTTTT. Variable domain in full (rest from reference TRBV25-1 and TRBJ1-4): EADIYQTPRYLVIGTGKKITLECSQTMGHDKMYWYQQDPGMELHLIHYSYGVNSTEKGDLSSESTVSRIRTEHFPLTLESARPSHTSQYLCASSPRQGANEKLFFGSGTQLSVL.

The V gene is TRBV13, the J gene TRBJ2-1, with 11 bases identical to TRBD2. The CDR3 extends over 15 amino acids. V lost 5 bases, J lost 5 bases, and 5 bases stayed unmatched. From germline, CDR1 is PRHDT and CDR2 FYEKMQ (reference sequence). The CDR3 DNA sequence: TGTGCCAGCAGCAGTAGCGGGAGGGGGAACAATGAGCAGTTCTTC. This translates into CASSSSGRGNNEQFF.

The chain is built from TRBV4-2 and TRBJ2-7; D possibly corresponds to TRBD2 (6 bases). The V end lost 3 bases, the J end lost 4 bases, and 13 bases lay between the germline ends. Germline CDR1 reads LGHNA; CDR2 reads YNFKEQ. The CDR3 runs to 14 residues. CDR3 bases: TGTGCCAGCAGCCAGCCGGGAGTCTTATACGAGCAGTACTTC. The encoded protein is CASSQPGVLYEQYF.

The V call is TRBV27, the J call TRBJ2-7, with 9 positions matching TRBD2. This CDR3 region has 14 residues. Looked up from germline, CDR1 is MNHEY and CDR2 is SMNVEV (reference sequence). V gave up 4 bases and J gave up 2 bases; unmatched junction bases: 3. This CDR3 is CASSYLAGTYEQYF. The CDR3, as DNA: TGTGCCAGCAGTTATCTAGCGGGAACCTACGAGCAGTACTTC.

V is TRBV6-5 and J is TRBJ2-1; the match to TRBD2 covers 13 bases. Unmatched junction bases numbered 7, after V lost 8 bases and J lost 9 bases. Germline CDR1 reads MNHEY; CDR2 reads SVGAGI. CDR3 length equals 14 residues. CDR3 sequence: CASSTGTSGTEQFF. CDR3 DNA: TGTGCCAGCTCGACCGGGACTAGCGGGACTGAGCAGTTCTTC.

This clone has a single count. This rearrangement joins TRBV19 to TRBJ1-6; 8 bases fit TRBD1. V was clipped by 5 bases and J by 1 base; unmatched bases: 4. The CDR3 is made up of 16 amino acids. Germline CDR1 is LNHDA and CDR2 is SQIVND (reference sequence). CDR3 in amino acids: CASSSRTGSYNSPLHF. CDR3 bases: TGTGCCAGTAGTTCCCGGACAGGGTCCTATAATTCACCCCTCCACTTT.

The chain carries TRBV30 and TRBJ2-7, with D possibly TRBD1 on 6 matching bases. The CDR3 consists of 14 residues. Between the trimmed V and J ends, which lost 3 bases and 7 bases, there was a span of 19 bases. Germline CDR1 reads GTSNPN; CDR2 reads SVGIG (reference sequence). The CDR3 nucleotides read TGTGCCTGGAGCCCACTACAGGGAAGGTATGAGCAGTACTTC. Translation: CAWSPLQGRYEQYF.

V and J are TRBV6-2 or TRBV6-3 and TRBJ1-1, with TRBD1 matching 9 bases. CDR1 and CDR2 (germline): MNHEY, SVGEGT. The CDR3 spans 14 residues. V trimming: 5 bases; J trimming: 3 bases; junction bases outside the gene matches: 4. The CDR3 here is CASSQQGAYTEAFF. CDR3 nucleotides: TGTGCCAGCAGTCAACAGGGGGCGTACACTGAAGCTTTCTTT.

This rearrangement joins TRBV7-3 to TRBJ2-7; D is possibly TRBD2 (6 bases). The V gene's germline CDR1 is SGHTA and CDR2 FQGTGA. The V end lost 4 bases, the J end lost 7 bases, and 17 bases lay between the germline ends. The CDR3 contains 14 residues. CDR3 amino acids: CASSSWDFREEQYF. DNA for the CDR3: TGTGCCAGCAGCTCATGGGACTTCCGTGAGGAGCAGTACTTC.